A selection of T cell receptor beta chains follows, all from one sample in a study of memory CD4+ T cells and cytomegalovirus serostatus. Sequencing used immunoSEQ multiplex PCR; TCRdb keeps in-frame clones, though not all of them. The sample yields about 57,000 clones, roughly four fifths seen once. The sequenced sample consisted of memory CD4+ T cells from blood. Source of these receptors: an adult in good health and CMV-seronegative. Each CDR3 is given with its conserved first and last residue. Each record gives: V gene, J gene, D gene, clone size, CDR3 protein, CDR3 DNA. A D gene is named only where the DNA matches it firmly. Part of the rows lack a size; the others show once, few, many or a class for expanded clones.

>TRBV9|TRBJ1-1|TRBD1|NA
CASQTGMNTEAFF
TGTGCCAGTCAGACAGGGATGAACACTGAAGCTTTCTTT
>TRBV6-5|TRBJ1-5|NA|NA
CASRPDRTSNQPQHF
TGTGCCAGCAGACCCGACAGGACCAGCAATCAGCCCCAGCATTTT
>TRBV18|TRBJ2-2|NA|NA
CASSPPLGSKSTGELFF
TGTGCCAGCTCACCACCGTTGGGATCCAAAAGCACCGGGGAGCTGTTTTTT
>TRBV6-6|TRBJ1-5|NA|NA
CASQFTERQPQHF
TGTGCCAGCCAATTCACGGAGCGTCAGCCCCAGCATTTT
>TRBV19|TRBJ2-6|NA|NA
CASSIWGAGANVLTF
TGTGCCAGTAGTATTTGGGGGGCTGGGGCCAACGTCCTGACTTTC
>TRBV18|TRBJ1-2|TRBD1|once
CASSPQTGDGYTF
TGTGCCAGCTCACCGCAGACAGGGGATGGCTACACCTTC
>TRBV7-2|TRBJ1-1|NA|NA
CASSSQPNTEAFF
TGTGCCAGCAGCTCACAGCCGAACACTGAAGCTTTCTTT
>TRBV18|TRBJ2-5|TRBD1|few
CASSAGTDQETQYF
TGTGCCAGCTCAGCAGGGACAGACCAAGAGACCCAGTACTTC
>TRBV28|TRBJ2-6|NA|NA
CASSFTGSGANVLTF
TGTGCCAGCAGTTTTACCGGCTCTGGGGCCAACGTCCTGACTTTC
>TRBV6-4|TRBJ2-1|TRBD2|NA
CASSAGPGGREQFF
TGTGCCAGCAGTGCCGGACCGGGGGGGAGGGAGCAGTTCTTC
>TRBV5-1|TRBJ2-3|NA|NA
CASSPEGLDPDTQYF
TGCGCCAGCAGCCCGGAAGGACTCGATCCAGATACGCAGTATTTT
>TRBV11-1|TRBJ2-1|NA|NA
CASSLQGSSYNEQFF
TGTGCCAGCAGCTTACAGGGTAGCTCCTACAATGAGCAGTTCTTC
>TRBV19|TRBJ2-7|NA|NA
CASSISPGTYGEQYF
TGTGCCAGTAGTATATCCCCCGGTACTTACGGGGAGCAGTACTTC
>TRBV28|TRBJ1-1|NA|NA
CASSPSVSYEAFF
TGTGCCAGCAGTCCTTCCGTCAGCTATGAAGCTTTCTTT
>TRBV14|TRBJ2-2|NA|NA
CASSQGWERSGELFF
TGTGCCAGCAGCCAAGGATGGGAAAGGAGCGGGGAGCTGTTTTTT
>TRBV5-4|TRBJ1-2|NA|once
CASTNTGSYGYTF
TGTGCCAGCACCAACACGGGGAGTTATGGCTACACCTTC
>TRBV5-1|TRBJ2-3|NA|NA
CASSLRLPQDTQYF
TGCGCCAGCAGCTTAAGACTACCTCAGGATACGCAGTATTTT
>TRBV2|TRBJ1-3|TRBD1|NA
CASSLQGAKGNTIYF
TGTGCCAGCAGTCTACAGGGGGCGAAAGGAAACACCATATATTTT
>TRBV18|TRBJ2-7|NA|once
CASSPQRASYEQYF
TGTGCCAGCTCACCGCAGCGCGCTTCCTACGAGCAGTACTTC
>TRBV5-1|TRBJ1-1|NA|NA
CASSLGTLNTEAFF
TGCGCCAGCAGCTTAGGGACTCTGAACACTGAAGCTTTCTTT
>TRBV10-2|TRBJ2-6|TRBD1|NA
CASTDRANGANVLTF
TGCGCCAGCACCGACAGGGCGAACGGGGCCAACGTCCTGACTTTC
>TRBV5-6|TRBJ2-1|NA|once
CASSLAKGEQFF
TGTGCCAGCAGCTTAGCGAAAGGTGAGCAGTTCTTC
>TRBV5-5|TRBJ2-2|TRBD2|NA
CASSLRFSGGTGELFF
TGTGCCAGCAGCTTGAGGTTTTCCGGGGGGACCGGGGAGCTGTTTTTT
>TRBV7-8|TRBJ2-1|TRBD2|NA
CASSFPSGSGNEQFF
TGTGCCAGCAGCTTCCCCAGCGGGAGTGGAAATGAGCAGTTCTTC
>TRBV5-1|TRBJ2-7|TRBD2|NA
CASSDTSGSGEQYF
TGCGCCAGCAGCGACACTAGCGGGAGTGGGGAGCAGTACTTC
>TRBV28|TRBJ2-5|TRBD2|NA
CASSFTSRGLAGRQETQYF
TGTGCCAGCAGTTTCACCTCCCGGGGGCTAGCGGGACGCCAAGAGACCCAGTACTTC
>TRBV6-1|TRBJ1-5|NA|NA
CAGGLRYSNQPQHF
TGTGCCGGAGGACTCAGGTATAGCAATCAGCCCCAGCATTTT
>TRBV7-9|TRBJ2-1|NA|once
CASSLGELGQGSYNEQFF
TGTGCCAGCAGCTTAGGTGAACTTGGCCAGGGCTCCTACAATGAGCAGTTCTTC
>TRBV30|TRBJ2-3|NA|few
CAWSQKGADTQYF
TGTGCCTGGAGCCAAAAGGGTGCAGATACGCAGTATTTT